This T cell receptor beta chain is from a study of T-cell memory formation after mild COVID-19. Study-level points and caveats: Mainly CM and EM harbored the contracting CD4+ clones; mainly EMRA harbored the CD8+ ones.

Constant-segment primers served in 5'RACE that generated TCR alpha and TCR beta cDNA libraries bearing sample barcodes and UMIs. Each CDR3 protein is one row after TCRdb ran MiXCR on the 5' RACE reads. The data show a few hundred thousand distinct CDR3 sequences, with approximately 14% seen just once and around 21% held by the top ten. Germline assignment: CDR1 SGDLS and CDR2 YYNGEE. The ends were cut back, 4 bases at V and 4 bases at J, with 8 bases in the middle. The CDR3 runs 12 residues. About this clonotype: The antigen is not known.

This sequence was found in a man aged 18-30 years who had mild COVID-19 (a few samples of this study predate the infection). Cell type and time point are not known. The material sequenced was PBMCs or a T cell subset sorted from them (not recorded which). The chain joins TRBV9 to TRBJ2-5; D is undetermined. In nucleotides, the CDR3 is TGTGCCAGCAGCCCCCGACTAGAGACCCAGTACTTC. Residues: CASSPRLETQYF.